The 18 T cell receptor beta chains below were found in one sample sequenced in a study of prognosis after radiotherapy for stage I lung cancer. Two rounds of multiplex PCR amplified TCR beta CDR3 from genomic DNA. First-round PCR, the initial amplification, used primers specific to each TRBV and TRBJ gene. Each CDR3 protein gets one entry after TCRdb re-called the multiplex PCR reads with MiXCR. The data hold about 16,000 distinct CDR3 sequences, with more than 25% observed a single time. The material was PBMCs, obtained before or after stereotactic body radiation therapy (not recorded which). Receptors originate from a donor at least 50 years old with non-small cell lung cancer.

About this clonotype: This likely reflects a read error, since a far larger clone is one base away. The chain carries TRBV6-4 and TRBJ2-7, with D uncertain. Between the trimmed V and J ends, which lost 8 bases and 5 bases, there was a span of 19 bases. The CDR3 contains 14 residues. Germline lookup yields CDR1 MRHNA and CDR2 SNTAGT. This CDR3 is CASPSWTLFHEQYF. The CDR3 DNA is TGTGCCAGCCCCAGCTGGACCCTTTTCCACGAGCAGTACTTC.

In this sample, this clonotype turned up a few times. The DNA of the CDR3 is TGTGCCAGCAGCTTATCTCAGGAGGGCGAGCAGTACTTC. Its protein is CASSLSQEGEQYF. The rearrangement joins TRBV11-2 to TRBJ2-7; a weak D match, TRBD2 (6 bases). There are 13 residues in the CDR3. The V gene lost 2 bases and the J gene lost 6 bases, with 11 bases spanning the gap. Germline V gene sequence: CDR1 SGHAT, CDR2 FQNNGV.

To note about this clonotype: A far larger clone lies a single base away; this is likely a read error. The chain employs TRBV6-9 and TRBJ2-3; 12 positions agree with TRBD2. Per germline, CDR1 MNHGY and CDR2 SVAAGI. The CDR3 extends over 18 amino acids. In DNA form, the CDR3 reads TGTGCCAACAGTTTTAGACTAGCGGGAGTTCCCCCCCCAGATACGCAGTATTTT. Translating it yields CANSFRLAGVPPPDTQYF.

This clonotype was recorded at least ten times. This chain joins TRBV2 and TRBJ2-5; no reliable D call. V was shortened by 6 bases and J by 0 bases, with 8 bases between the two germline ends. CDR1 is SNHLY and CDR2 is FYNNEI in the germline V gene. The CDR3 contains 13 residues. CDR3 DNA sequence: TGTGCCAGCAGCGGAGAAGACCAAGAGACCCAGTACTTC. Translating gives CASSGEDQETQYF. Drawing the rest from reference TRBV2 and TRBJ2-5, the complete variable domain is EPEVTQTPSHQVTQMGQEVILRCVPISNHLYFYWYRQILGQKVEFLVSFYNNEISEKSEIFDDQFSVERPDGSNFTLKIRSTKLEDSAMYFCASSGEDQETQYFGPGTRLLVL.

A word on this clonotype: A far larger clone is one base from this, pointing to a likely read error. V usage is TRBV27 and J usage is TRBJ2-2, with TRBD1 identical over 8 bases. This CDR3 contains 15 residues. With V trimmed by 6 bases and J by 5 bases, 8 bases remained unmatched. The V gene's germline CDR1 is MNHEY and CDR2 SMNVEV (reference sequence). The CDR3, as DNA: TGTGCCAGCAGACCCGGGACAGGCGAAACCGGGGAGCTGTTTTTT. It translates to CASRPGTGETGELFF.

The sample holds many counts of this clonotype. V and J are TRBV3-1 and TRBJ2-7; TRBD2 aligns across 8 bases. Trimming took 5 bases from V and 2 from J; bases not matched to a gene: 11. Germline CDR1 is LGHDT and CDR2 is YNNKEL (reference sequence). The CDR3 consists of 16 residues. CDR3 nucleotide sequence: TGTGCCAGCAGCTCAAGTAGCCAGCGGGAGACCTACGAGCAGTACTTC. This sequence encodes CASSSSSQRETYEQYF.

In this sample, this clonotype turned up many times. The rearrangement joins TRBV10-2 to TRBJ1-1, with D perhaps TRBD1 (5 bases). V was pared by 7 bases and J by 4 bases, with 19 bases between. CDR1 and CDR2 from the germline V gene are WSHSY and SAAADI. The CDR3 loop spans 15 amino acids. CDR3 amino acids: CASITQGLRGTEAFF. The CDR3 bases are TGCGCCAGCATAACGCAGGGCTTAAGGGGCACTGAAGCTTTCTTT.

This clonotype was seen repeatedly, ten times or more. This rearrangement joins TRBV7-9 to TRBJ2-2; D possibly corresponds to TRBD2 (6 bases). Germline loops: CDR1 SEHNR, CDR2 FQNEAQ (reference sequence). This CDR3 comprises 17 residues. The V end lost 5 bases, the J end lost 1 base, and 17 bases lay between the germline ends. For the CDR3, the DNA is TGTGCCAGCAGCCAAAAACTCGGGACTTTGAACACCGGGGAGCTGTTTTTT. It codes for CASSQKLGTLNTGELFF.

Many counts were recorded for this clonotype. The rearrangement uses TRBV20-1 and TRBJ2-7; TRBD1 aligns across 10 bases. CDR3 length: 15 amino acids. CDR1 and CDR2 (germline): DFQATT, SNEGSKA (reference sequence). With V trimmed by 4 bases and J by 0 bases, 6 bases remained unmatched. CDR3 in amino acids: CSATGDRGGSYEQYF. CDR3 in DNA: TGCAGTGCTACCGGGGACAGGGGTGGCTCCTACGAGCAGTACTTC.

By share, this clonotype counts as medium-sized (0.01 to 0.1%). The rearrangement uses TRBV20-1 and TRBJ2-7; 15 bases are a match to TRBD2. Germline V gives CDR1 DFQATT, CDR2 SNEGSKA (reference sequence). Unmatched junction bases numbered 6, after V lost 0 bases and J lost 3 bases. This CDR3 spans 17 amino acids. As DNA, the CDR3 is TGCAGTGCTAGAGATCGATTGGGACTAGCGGGAGGCTACGAGCAGTACTTC. It is translated as CSARDRLGLAGGYEQYF.

This clonotype has a count of ten or more. V is TRBV2 and J is TRBJ2-2, with D perhaps matching TRBD1 (6 bases). The V and J ends lost 6 bases and 1 base respectively, with 12 bases between them. The V gene's germline CDR1 is SNHLY and CDR2 FYNNEI. The CDR3 contains 15 residues. The DNA for the CDR3 is TGTGCCAGCAGGGCCTTGACAGGGAACACCGGGGAGCTGTTTTTT. Translated, it gives CASRALTGNTGELFF.

The chain couples TRBV7-2 to TRBJ2-7; 8 nucleotides agree with TRBD2. Germline V CDR1 and CDR2: SGHTA, FQGNSA. This CDR3 has 13 amino acids. V lost 5 bases, J lost 10 bases, and 10 bases stayed unmatched. CDR3 amino acids: CASSHSGDGDQYF. The CDR3 region has the DNA TGTGCCAGCAGCCATAGCGGGGATGGCGATCAGTACTTC.

This clonotype was detected ten times or more. The V gene is TRBV9, the J gene TRBJ2-7; D is possibly TRBD1 (5 bases). In germline, CDR1 is SGDLS, CDR2 YYNGEE. Trimming took off 2 bases at V and 0 bases at J, with 9 bases between the two ends. The CDR3 is 14 amino acids. CDR3 in DNA: TGTGCCAGCAGCGTGGACATGAGCTCCTACGAGCAGTACTTC. Amino acid sequence: CASSVDMSSYEQYF.

This clonotype was counted many times. The chain combines TRBV18 with TRBJ2-5; no reliable D call. The CDR3 consists of 14 residues. V lost 1 base to trimming and J lost 3 bases, with 9 bases between them. Looked up from germline, CDR1 is KGHSH and CDR2 is LQKENI. For the CDR3, the DNA is TGTGCCAGCTCACCACTCCTAGATGAAGAGACCCAGTACTTC. Protein sequence: CASSPLLDEETQYF. Full variable domain (missing parts from reference TRBV18 and TRBJ2-5): NAGVMQNPRHLVRRRGQEARLRCSPMKGHSHVYWYRQLPEEGLKFMVYLQKENIIDESGMPKERFSAEFPKEGPSILRIQQVVRGDSAAYFCASSPLLDEETQYFGPGTRLLVL.

In its sample, this clonotype was seen many times. The chain is built from TRBV7-9 and TRBJ2-7; maybe TRBD1 (6 bases). V dropped 3 bases and J dropped 0 bases, with 12 bases sitting between them. The germline V gene has CDR1 SEHNR and CDR2 FQNEAQ (reference sequence). There are 15 residues in the CDR3. CDR3 residues: CASSFPGQSSYEQYF. As DNA, the CDR3 is TGTGCCAGCAGCTTCCCGGGACAATCCTCCTACGAGCAGTACTTC. Supplemented by reference TRBV7-9 and TRBJ2-7, the full variable domain reads DTGVSQNPRHKITKRGQNVTFRCDPISEHNRLYWYRQTLGQGPEFLTYFQNEAQLEKSRLLSDRFSAERPKGSFSTLEIQRTEQGDSAMYLCASSFPGQSSYEQYFGPGTRLTVT.

As for this clonotype: A far larger clone is off by one base, so a read error is likely. CDR3 DNA sequence: TGTGCCAGCAGGTTCATAAGGGGCACAGATATGCAGTATTTT. Amino acid sequence: CASRFIRGTDMQYF. This rearrangement joins TRBV6-4 to TRBJ2-3, with D possibly TRBD1 on 5 matching bases. CDR3 length equals 14 residues. CDR1 is MRHNA and CDR2 is SNTAGT in the germline V gene.

The V gene is TRBV10-3, the J gene TRBJ2-1; D unresolved. The CDR3 is made up of 17 amino acids. The germline gives CDR1 ENHRY, CDR2 SYGVKD. V shed 0 bases and J shed 8 bases, with 20 bases lying between them. The CDR3 sequence is CAISESPLWPIYDEQFF. The CDR3 region has the DNA TGTGCCATCAGTGAGTCGCCTCTTTGGCCCATTTACGATGAGCAGTTCTTC.

This clonotype was seen a few times. A much larger clone sits a single nucleotide away, making a read error possible. The chain uses TRBV6-5 and TRBJ1-2; 11 bases agree with TRBD1. The CDR3 runs 16 residues. CDR1 and CDR2 (germline): MNHEY, SVGAGI. The V segment lost 2 bases and the J segment 5 bases; nucleotides outside the gene matches: 7. DNA for the CDR3: TGTGCCAGCAGTTACGTCCGGACAGGGGGCGGTTATGGCTACACCTTC. This encodes CASSYVRTGGGYGYTF.